The source of this TCR beta chain is a study of blood T cell repertoires in COVID-19. The CDR3 contains 14 residues. The ends were cut back, 0 bases at V and 0 bases at J, with 6 bases in the middle. CDR1 SGDLS and CDR2 YYNGEE come from the germline V gene. TCRdb's table, derived via immunoSEQ multiplex PCR, lists solely in-frame clones and lacks some. The data contain roughly 30,000 clones, about 80% of them singletons. Sequenced sample: peripheral blood. The genes are TRBV9 and TRBJ1-1, with D unclear. The origin of this receptor is a woman of 80 years or more with acute or convalescent COVID-19. The CDR3 region is CASSVGQMNTEAFF. CDR3 nucleotides: TGTGCCAGCAGCGTAGGGCAGATGAACACTGAAGCTTTCTTT.